Shown below are 25 T cell receptor beta chains from a single sample sequenced in a study of blood T cell repertoires in COVID-19. This table comes from immunoSEQ multiplex PCR, and its TCRdb copy is limited to in-frame clones, with some not included. Of around 180,000 clones listed, about 87% are singletons. The source material was peripheral blood. The source is a man aged 55 to 70 with acute or convalescent COVID-19.

This chain uses TRBV2 with TRBJ1-5, with a weak D call TRBD1 (5 bases). The V and J ends lost 4 bases and 2 bases respectively, with 12 bases between them. Germline V gene lookup returns CDR1 SNHLY and CDR2 FYNNEI. The CDR3 covers 15 residues. The DNA of the CDR3 is TGTGCCAGCAGTGGGGACTCAGAGGGCAATCAGCCCCAGCATTTT. Translating gives CASSGDSEGNQPQHF. Variable domain in full (rest from reference TRBV2 and TRBJ1-5): EPEVTQTPSHQVTQMGQEVILRCVPISNHLYFYWYRQILGQKVEFLVSFYNNEISEKSEIFDDQFSVERPDGSNFTLKIRSTKLEDSAMYFCASSGDSEGNQPQHFGDGTRLSIL.

This chain links TRBV7-2 with TRBJ2-1; 10 bases are a match to TRBD2. CDR3 length: 15 amino acids. Germline V gene data show CDR1 as SGHTA and CDR2 as FQGNSA. V dropped 3 bases and J dropped 6; count of bases not matched to a gene: 5. CDR3 loop: CASSFPTSGINEQFF. The CDR3, as DNA: TGTGCCAGCAGCTTCCCCACTAGCGGGATCAATGAGCAGTTCTTC.

The gene calls are TRBV30 and TRBJ1-2, with TRBD1 as a possible D gene (5 bases). The CDR3 consists of 12 residues. Per the germline V gene, CDR1 is GTSNPN and CDR2 is SVGIG (reference sequence). The V gene lost 6 bases and the J gene lost 0 bases, with 8 bases spanning the gap. CDR3: CACLQANYGYTF. The CDR3 DNA follows: TGTGCCTGCTTACAGGCTAACTATGGCTACACCTTC.

Concerning this clone: The junction and the germline gene differ at one end; a read error may be behind it. The chain employs TRBV6-6 and TRBJ1-1; D is unclear. The germline V gene encodes CDR1 MNHNY and CDR2 SVGAGI (reference sequence). There are 14 residues in the CDR3. The CDR3 region is CACRRPNVNTEAFF. CDR3 nucleotides: TGTGCCTGCAGGAGGCCCAACGTGAACACTGAAGCTTTCTTT.

This clone was recorded a few times. The chain couples TRBV24-1 to TRBJ1-1, with 10 bases aligning to TRBD1. Trimming took 5 bases from V and 4 from J; bases not matched to a gene: 6. This CDR3 spans 15 amino acids. The germline CDR1 and CDR2 sequences are KGHDR and SFDVKD. CDR3: CATSAPGQGFTEAFF. The CDR3 bases are TGTGCCACCAGTGCACCGGGACAGGGGTTCACTGAAGCTTTCTTT.

The chain recombines TRBV6-4 with TRBJ1-2; D unclear. V was clipped by 0 bases and J by 8 bases, with 10 bases between them. The CDR3 covers 13 residues. Germline lookup yields CDR1 MRHNA and CDR2 SNTAGT. For the CDR3, the DNA is TGTGCCAGCAGTGACTCCGGACGGGGAGGCTACACCTTC. Translating it yields CASSDSGRGGYTF.

The chain has TRBV5-5 and TRBJ1-2, with D maybe TRBD1 (6 bases). This CDR3 is 13 amino acids long. Germline V gene data show CDR1 as SGHKS and CDR2 as YYEKEE (reference sequence). V was shortened by 5 bases and J by 4 bases, with 12 bases between the two germline ends. The CDR3 spells CASSGGAGYGYTF. CDR3 DNA sequence: TGTGCCAGCAGTGGGGGGGCTGGCTATGGCTACACCTTC.

This clone occurred a few times. The rearrangement uses TRBV6-5 and TRBJ2-1; 8 nucleotides agree with TRBD2. Per germline, CDR1 MNHEY and CDR2 SVGAGI. CDR3 length: 14 residues. After removal of 5 bases from V and 3 bases from J, the junction contained 3 bases not matched to a gene. The CDR3 DNA sequence: TGTGCCAGCAGTCGACTAGCGCGCTACAATGAGCAGTTCTTC. It translates to CASSRLARYNEQFF.

V usage is TRBV6-2 or TRBV6-3 and J usage is TRBJ1-5, with D uncertain. The CDR3 sequence is 14 residues long. Germline V lookup: CDR1 MNHEY, CDR2 SVGEGT. Trimming stripped 4 bases from V and 3 bases from J, with 10 bases between. Written as DNA, the CDR3 is TGTGCCAGCAGTTCCCGGGTCTACAATCAGCCCCAGCATTTT. This codes for CASSSRVYNQPQHF.

V and J are TRBV29-1 and TRBJ1-4; 8 bases agree with TRBD1. The CDR3 contains 12 residues. J lost 7 bases, V lost 5 bases, and 3 bases had no gene match. Germline V lookup: CDR1 SQVTM, CDR2 ANQGSEA. The CDR3 sequence is CSVTGGGEKLFF. The CDR3 DNA is TGCAGCGTTACAGGGGGAGGTGAAAAACTGTTTTTT.

The V and J genes are TRBV5-5 and TRBJ1-6, with 7 bases fitting TRBD1. The CDR3 sequence is 16 residues long. Losses at the gene ends were 0 bases for V and 5 bases for J; bases not matched to a gene: 5. CDR1 is SGHKS, CDR2 YYEKEE, per germline (reference sequence). DNA of the CDR3: TGTGCCAGCAGCTTGGATCCAGGGGGAAATAATTCACCCCTCCACTTT. It encodes CASSLDPGGNNSPLHF.

The chain has TRBV11-3 and TRBJ2-1; a weak D match, TRBD1 (6 bases). The CDR3 loop spans 14 amino acids. CDR1 is SGHNT and CDR2 is YENEEA in the germline V gene. Trimming stripped 2 bases from V and 7 bases from J, with 12 bases between. The CDR3 sequence is CASSLIYRANEQFF. CDR3 in DNA: TGTGCCAGCAGCTTAATTTACAGGGCGAATGAGCAGTTCTTC.

The rearrangement links TRBV29-1 to TRBJ1-3; D is uncertain. The CDR3 covers 16 residues. V was clipped by 4 bases and J by 3 bases, with 19 bases between them. Germline values: CDR1 SQVTM, CDR2 ANQGSEA. This CDR3 is CSVAQREVWSGNTIYF. Here the CDR3 DNA reads TGCAGCGTTGCGCAACGGGAGGTTTGGAGTGGAAACACCATATATTTT.

V is TRBV6-1 and J is TRBJ2-1; TRBD2 agrees at 9 bases. This CDR3 has 15 residues. With 1 base clipped from V and 10 bases from J, the junction kept 8 bases outside the gene matches. Germline CDR1 and CDR2: MNHNS and SASEGT. CDR3 in amino acids: CASSEDNSGSSEQFF. Here the CDR3 DNA reads TGTGCCAGCAGTGAAGATAATAGCGGGAGTTCGGAGCAGTTCTTC.

The genes are TRBV5-5 and TRBJ1-4; D is uncertain. The V gene's germline CDR1 is SGHKS and CDR2 YYEKEE (reference sequence). This CDR3 region has 14 residues. V dropped 4 bases and J dropped 0 bases, with 7 bases sitting between them. This CDR3 is CASSAFATNEKLFF. The CDR3, as DNA: TGTGCCAGCAGCGCGTTTGCAACTAATGAAAAACTGTTTTTT.

This sequence joins TRBV11-2 and TRBJ1-1; a weak D match, TRBD1 (5 bases). The V gene lost 10 bases and the J gene lost 1 base, with 13 bases spanning the gap. This CDR3 spans 13 amino acids. Per germline, CDR1 SGHAT and CDR2 FQNNGV. The CDR3 DNA sequence: TGTGCCACCTTACTCGGACAGAACACTGAAGCTTTCTTT. It specifies CATLLGQNTEAFF.

The rearrangement uses TRBV7-2 and TRBJ2-1, with 9 nucleotides matching TRBD2. V dropped 5 bases and J dropped 6; count of bases not matched to a gene: 8. CDR3 length equals 15 residues. Germline CDR1 is SGHTA and CDR2 is FQGNSA. The CDR3 loop is CASSPLAGASNEQFF. CDR3 DNA: TGTGCCAGCAGCCCCTTAGCGGGAGCAAGCAATGAGCAGTTCTTC.

Concerning this clone: This specimen includes other DNA sequences encoding the same CDR3. The rearrangement links TRBV19 to TRBJ2-5; D is possibly TRBD2 (6 bases). Germline CDR1 is LNHDA and CDR2 is SQIVND (reference sequence). This CDR3 is built from 13 residues. V lost 5 bases to trimming and J lost 5 bases, with 12 bases between them. The CDR3 DNA sequence: TGTGCCAGTAGTCCAGGCGGGGAGGAGACCCAGTACTTC. This codes for CASSPGGEETQYF.

V is TRBV6-6 and J is TRBJ1-4; D remains ambiguous. Germline values: CDR1 MNHNY, CDR2 SVGAGI (reference sequence). Trimming pared 3 bases from V and 5 bases from J, leaving 4 bases between. This CDR3 has 12 amino acids. The CDR3 DNA reads TGTGCCAGCAGTTATGAGAATGAAAAACTGTTTTTT. Amino acids: CASSYENEKLFF.

The J gene is TRBJ2-3, the V gene TRBV6-2 or TRBV6-3, with 8 positions matching TRBD1. V trimming: 6 bases; J trimming: 2 bases; junction bases outside the gene matches: 10. Germline CDR1 MNHEY, CDR2 SVGEGT. CDR3 length equals 16 residues. The CDR3 DNA reads as TGTGCCAGCAGCCGACGACAGGGGCAAGACACAGATACGCAGTATTTT. This gives the protein CASSRRQGQDTDTQYF.

The chain combines TRBV19 with TRBJ2-3; TRBD1 matches at 10 bases. Germline V lookup: CDR1 LNHDA, CDR2 SQIVND (reference sequence). With 3 bases clipped from V and 6 bases from J, the junction kept 6 bases outside the gene matches. The CDR3 loop spans 15 amino acids. The CDR3 loop reads CASSITGTGDDTQYF. The CDR3 DNA reads as TGTGCCAGTAGTATTACCGGGACAGGGGATGATACGCAGTATTTT.

The V gene is TRBV28, the J gene TRBJ1-5, with D perhaps TRBD1 (6 bases). CDR3 length: 15 amino acids. Germline V gives CDR1 MDHEN, CDR2 SYDVKM. V gave up 6 bases and J gave up 4 bases, with 16 bases separating them. The CDR3 DNA is TGTGCCAGCAGGACGACAGGAGGATTTAATCAGCCCCAGCATTTT. Translated: CASRTTGGFNQPQHF.

This clone was detected only once. The chain joins TRBV12-5 to TRBJ1-5; D is undetermined. Trimming took 1 base from V and 4 from J, leaving 5 bases between them. This CDR3 has 13 residues. CDR1 is LGHNT, CDR2 FRNRAP, per germline. CDR3 DNA: TGTGCTAGTGGTTTGGCTCTTAATCAGCCCCAGCATTTT. It specifies CASGLALNQPQHF. The variable domain in full, with the rest retrieved from reference TRBV12-5 and TRBJ1-5, is DARVTQTPRHKVTEMGQEVTMRCQPILGHNTVFWYRQTMMQGLELLAYFRNRAPLDDSGMPKDRFSAEMPDATLATLKIQPSEPRDSAVYFCASGLALNQPQHFGDGTRLSIL.

This clone was detected only once. V usage is TRBV24-1 and J usage is TRBJ2-7; 11 bases are shared with TRBD1. The trim removed 9 bases at V and 3 bases at J, leaving 12 bases unmatched. The CDR3 sequence is 16 residues long. Germline-derived CDR1 and CDR2 are KGHDR and SFDVKD. In DNA, the CDR3 is TGTGCCACCGGGACAGGGGGTATCCCAAAAAACTACGAGCAGTACGTC. Translated: CATGTGGIPKNYEQYV.

The rearrangement links TRBV5-6 to TRBJ1-1; 8 positions match TRBD1. The CDR3 is 16 amino acids. Per germline, CDR1 SGHDT and CDR2 YYEEEE. V shed 0 bases, J shed 1 base, and the junction held 5 bases outside the gene matches. CDR3 DNA sequence: TGTGCCAGCAGCTTGGAGGACAGGGTTTGGAACACTGAAGCTTTCTTT. Amino acid sequence: CASSLEDRVWNTEAFF. Looking up the rest from reference TRBV5-6 and TRBJ1-1 gives the full variable domain: DAGVTQSPTHLIKTRGQQVTLRCSPKSGHDTVSWYQQALGQGPQFIFQYYEEEERQRGNFPDRFSGHQFPNYSSELNVNALLLGDSALYLCASSLEDRVWNTEAFFGQGTRLTVV.